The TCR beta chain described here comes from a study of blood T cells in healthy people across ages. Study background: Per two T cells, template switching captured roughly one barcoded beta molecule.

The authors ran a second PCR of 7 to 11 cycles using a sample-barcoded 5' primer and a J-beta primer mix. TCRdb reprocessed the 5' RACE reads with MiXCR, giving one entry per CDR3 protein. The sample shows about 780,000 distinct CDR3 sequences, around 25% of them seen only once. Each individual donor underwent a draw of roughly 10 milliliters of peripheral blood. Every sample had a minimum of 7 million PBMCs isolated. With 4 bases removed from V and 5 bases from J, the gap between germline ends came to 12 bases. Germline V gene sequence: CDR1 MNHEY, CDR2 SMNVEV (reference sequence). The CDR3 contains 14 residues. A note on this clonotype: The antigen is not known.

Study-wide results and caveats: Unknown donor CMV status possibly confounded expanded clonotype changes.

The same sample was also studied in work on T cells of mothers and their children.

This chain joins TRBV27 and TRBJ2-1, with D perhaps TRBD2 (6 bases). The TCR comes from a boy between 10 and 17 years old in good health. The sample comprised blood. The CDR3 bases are TGTGCCAGCAGTTCAATTAGCGGAGACAATGAGCAGTTCTTC. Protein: CASSSISGDNEQFF.